The 2 T cell receptor beta chains below all came from one sample that was sequenced in a study of blood T cell repertoires in COVID-19. The data were produced by immunoSEQ multiplex PCR, yet TCRdb's version contains in-frame clones alone and is incomplete. The profile shows 59,000 or so clones, roughly 85% of them singletons. The sample was peripheral blood. The receptors originated from a human donor in a cohort sampled during active COVID-19.

The rearrangement uses TRBV5-1 and TRBJ1-4; 9 positions agree with TRBD1. CDR3 size: 15 residues. Losses at the gene ends were 0 bases for V and 6 bases for J; bases not matched to a gene: 3. Germline lookup yields CDR1 SGHRS and CDR2 YFSETQ. The CDR3 is CASSLEGQGDEKLFF. The CDR3 region has the DNA TGCGCCAGCAGCTTGGAGGGACAGGGAGATGAAAAACTGTTTTTT. Filled out from reference TRBV5-1 and TRBJ1-4, the complete variable domain reads KAGVTQTPRYLIKTRGQQVTLSCSPISGHRSVSWYQQTPGQGLQFLFEYFSETQRNKGNFPGRFSGRQFSNSRSEMNVSTLELGDSALYLCASSLEGQGDEKLFFGSGTQLSVL.

The rearrangement uses TRBV6-5 and TRBJ2-2, with 8 bases that match TRBD2. V lost 8 bases to trimming and J lost 6 bases; unmatched junction nucleotides: 11. Germline V lookup: CDR1 MNHEY, CDR2 SVGAGI. The CDR3 totals 15 residues. This chain's CDR3 is CASSPAGGASGELFF. The CDR3 DNA reads TGTGCCAGCTCCCCGGCGGGGGGCGCATCCGGGGAGCTGTTTTTT.